These T cell receptor beta chains were read from a single sample in a study of T cell changes during pregnancy in multiple sclerosis. Libraries were prepared by immunoSEQ multiplex PCR; TCRdb keeps only in-frame clonotypes and omits some of them. Of some 60,000 clones in the sample, 70% to 90% were seen once. This specimen consisted of CD4+ T cells from peripheral blood mononuclear cells, obtained in the third trimester of pregnancy. The receptors derive from a female donor with multiple sclerosis, enrolled in a pregnancy study. Each CDR3 is given with its conserved first and last residue. A D gene is named only where the DNA matches it firmly. Some rows mark clone size as missing; the rest say once, few, many or name a class of expanded clone.

v_call	j_call	clone_size	d_call	cdr3_aa	cdr3_nt
TRBV18	TRBJ2-7	-	TRBD2	CASGRLAGGYEQYF	TGTGCCAGCGGCCGACTAGCGGGGGGCTACGAGCAGTACTTC
TRBV30	TRBJ1-2	-	-	CAWGRGTGYTF	TGTGCCTGGGGGCGGGGAACTGGCTACACCTTC
TRBV5-5	TRBJ2-1	-	TRBD2	CASSGRGSGRVVNEQFF	TGTGCCAGCAGCGGCCGGGGGAGCGGGAGGGTAGTGAATGAGCAGTTCTTC
TRBV28	TRBJ1-1	-	-	CASSLQGSVDTEAFF	TGTGCCAGCAGTTTACAGGGATCGGTGGACACTGAAGCTTTCTTT
TRBV20-1	TRBJ2-5	few	-	CSAPLGETQYF	TGCAGTGCTCCCCTCGGGGAGACCCAGTACTTC
TRBV5-1	TRBJ1-4	-	-	CASSGDTGGEKLFF	TGCGCCAGCAGCGGCGACACGGGCGGGGAAAAACTGTTTTTT
TRBV5-1	TRBJ1-5	-	-	CASSFEGLSNQPQHF	TGCGCCAGCAGCTTTGAGGGCTTGAGCAATCAGCCCCAGCATTTT
TRBV6-5	TRBJ2-7	-	-	CASRRITLGAYEQYF	TGTGCCAGCAGGAGGATCACCCTAGGGGCCTACGAGCAGTACTTC
TRBV7-2	TRBJ1-2	-	-	CASSKRTEKYGYTF	TGTGCCAGCAGCAAAAGGACTGAAAAGTATGGCTACACCTTC
TRBV7-8	TRBJ1-1	-	-	CASSLFLSETGNTEAFF	TGTGCCAGCAGCTTATTTTTGAGCGAGACAGGGAACACTGAAGCTTTCTTT
TRBV5-1	TRBJ2-5	-	TRBD1	CASSLRTGRETQYF	TGCGCCAGCAGCCTTCGGACAGGGCGAGAGACCCAGTACTTC
TRBV5-1	TRBJ1-4	-	-	CASSSGGVEKLFF	TGCGCCAGCAGCTCCGGGGGAGTTGAAAAACTGTTTTTT
TRBV2	TRBJ2-3	-	TRBD2	CASRAGTSGTDTQYF	TGTGCCAGCAGGGCCGGGACTAGCGGCACAGATACGCAGTATTTT
TRBV7-2	TRBJ1-4	once	-	CASSPRGRATNEKLFF	TGTGCCAGCAGCCCCAGGGGTAGGGCAACTAATGAAAAACTGTTTTTT
TRBV5-1	TRBJ2-7	-	TRBD2	CASSLTLAGGAYEQYF	TGCGCCAGCAGCTTGACCCTAGCGGGAGGCGCCTACGAGCAGTACTTC
TRBV12-5	TRBJ2-2	-	-	CASGARLLTGELFF	TGTGCTAGTGGTGCCCGACTACTCACCGGGGAGCTGTTTTTT
TRBV7-3	TRBJ2-7	once	TRBD2	CASTVGGESLEQYF	TGTGCCAGCACCGTGGGAGGGGAGAGCTTGGAGCAGTACTTC
TRBV5-1	TRBJ2-5	-	TRBD2	CASSLEVAGGPGKTQYF	TGCGCCAGCAGCTTGGAAGTAGCGGGGGGGCCCGGGAAGACCCAGTACTTC
TRBV30	TRBJ1-6	-	-	CAWGVLRQRINSPLHF	TGTGCCTGGGGGGTTTTACGACAGAGGATTAATTCACCCCTCCACTTT
TRBV12-5	TRBJ2-2	-	-	CASGLSDSGELFF	TGTGCTAGTGGTCTGTCAGACTCCGGGGAGCTGTTTTTT
TRBV7-8	TRBJ2-7	-	TRBD2	CASSSLAGDPYEQYF	TGTGCCAGCAGCTCACTAGCGGGAGACCCCTACGAGCAGTACTTC
TRBV7-9	TRBJ2-3	-	TRBD2	CASSFLAGEYDTQYF	TGTGCCAGCAGCTTTCTAGCGGGAGAATACGATACGCAGTATTTT
TRBV5-4	TRBJ1-1	-	TRBD1	CASRLSTGTNTEAFF	TGTGCCAGCAGACTATCGACAGGGACGAACACTGAAGCTTTCTTT
TRBV14	TRBJ1-6	once	-	CASSQGHPLHF	TGTGCCAGCAGCCAGGGACATCCCCTCCACTTT
TRBV5-1	TRBJ2-1	-	-	CASSLEDNEQFF	TGCGCCAGCAGCTTAGAGGACAATGAGCAGTTCTTC
TRBV19	TRBJ2-1	-	-	CASSIRGGNNEQFF	TGTGCCAGTAGTATCCGAGGGGGAAACAATGAGCAGTTCTTC
TRBV7-2	TRBJ1-5	-	-	CASSLEGGQPQHF	TGTGCCAGCAGCTTAGAAGGGGGTCAGCCCCAGCATTTT
TRBV7-8	TRBJ1-2	once	TRBD1	CASSARGQGAGAYGYTF	TGTGCCAGCAGCGCAAGGGGACAGGGGGCCGGGGCCTATGGCTACACCTTC
TRBV7-2	TRBJ2-1	-	TRBD2	CASRIKTSGGKQFF	TGTGCCAGCAGGATTAAAACTAGCGGGGGGAAACAGTTCTTC
TRBV4-2	TRBJ1-6	-	-	CASSPQTQTNSPLHF	TGTGCCAGCAGCCCTCAGACCCAGACAAATTCACCCCTCCACTTT
TRBV7-9	TRBJ2-1	-	-	CASSLGRDMVNNEQFF	TGTGCCAGCAGCTTAGGCCGGGACATGGTGAACAATGAGCAGTTCTTC
TRBV7-7	TRBJ1-3	-	-	CASSLGRQPLWIYF	TGTGCCAGCAGCTTAGGGAGGCAACCCCTCTGGATATATTTT
TRBV5-4	TRBJ2-1	-	TRBD1	CASSLWDSYNEQFF	TGTGCCAGCAGCTTGTGGGACAGTTACAATGAGCAGTTCTTC
TRBV25-1	TRBJ1-4	-	-	CASSTIHRRATNEKLFF	TGTGCCAGCAGTACCATCCATCGACGGGCAACTAATGAAAAACTGTTTTTT
TRBV29-1	TRBJ2-1	once	-	CSVEARDYNEQFF	TGCAGCGTTGAGGCCAGGGACTACAATGAGCAGTTCTTC